These 28 T cell receptor beta chains were all obtained from the same sample, sequenced in a study of T cell changes during pregnancy in multiple sclerosis. TCRdb's copy holds only in-frame clones and misses some; the assay was immunoSEQ multiplex PCR. In the table there are tens of thousands of clones, more than 85% of which are singletons. The sequences come from CD4+ T cells from peripheral blood mononuclear cells, collected after pregnancy. These receptors all stem from a female donor in good health, enrolled as a control in a pregnancy study.

The gene calls are TRBV15 and TRBJ2-7; the D gene is possibly TRBD2 (8 bases). The V end was cut by 5 bases, the J end by 6 bases, with 26 bases between. Germline CDR1 LNHNV, CDR2 YYDKDF (reference sequence). The CDR3 covers 17 residues. Here the CDR3 reads CATSEGAWREELIEQYF. CDR3 nucleotides: TGTGCCACCAGCGAGGGGGCCTGGCGGGAGGAGTTGATCGAGCAGTACTTC.

The V and J genes are TRBV9 and TRBJ1-3, with D hard to call. The CDR3 contains 14 residues. Germline V gene data show CDR1 as SGDLS and CDR2 as YYNGEE. Trimming shortened V by 0 bases and J by 3 bases, and 7 bases separated the two germline ends. CDR3 sequence reads: CASSVDGGGNTIYF. CDR3 coding DNA: TGTGCCAGCAGCGTAGATGGAGGTGGAAACACCATATATTTT.

The rearrangement joins TRBV5-1 to TRBJ2-1, with TRBD2 identical over 10 bases. The germline V gene encodes CDR1 SGHRS and CDR2 YFSETQ. Trimming removed 3 bases from V and 2 bases from J; junction bases left unmatched: 8. The CDR3 sequence is 17 residues long. CDR3 DNA sequence: TGCGCCAGCAGCTCGCCGCCGGGACTAGCGACCTACAATGAGCAGTTCTTC. It encodes CASSSPPGLATYNEQFF.

In this sample, this clone turned up once. The chain links TRBV7-2 to TRBJ2-7; TRBD1 aligns across 9 bases. The CDR3 has 15 residues. The junction had 5 bases not matched to a gene; V was cut back by 5 bases and J by 0 bases. Looked up from germline, CDR1 is SGHTA and CDR2 is FQGNSA. The CDR3 DNA reads as TGTGCCAGCAGCCCGGACAGGGGCCGCTCCTACGAGCAGTACTTC. Translation: CASSPDRGRSYEQYF.

The rearrangement joins TRBV19 to TRBJ1-5; TRBD1 matches at 8 bases. The V segment lost 7 bases and the J segment 3 bases; nucleotides outside the gene matches: 11. This CDR3 comprises 16 residues. CDR1 and CDR2 (germline): LNHDA, SQIVND (reference sequence). CDR3 bases: TGTGCCAGTACCCCAGGACAGGGCACATTCAATCAGCCCCAGCATTTT. This encodes CASTPGQGTFNQPQHF.

This chain links TRBV18 with TRBJ1-2; maybe TRBD1 (5 bases). V was clipped by 3 bases and J by 0 bases, with 8 bases between them. The CDR3 length is 14 residues. CDR1 and CDR2 from the germline V gene are KGHSH and LQKENI. Here the CDR3 reads CASSPGGANYGYTF. As DNA, the CDR3 is TGTGCCAGCTCACCGGGGGGAGCTAACTATGGCTACACCTTC. Drawing the rest from reference TRBV18 and TRBJ1-2, the complete variable domain is NAGVMQNPRHLVRRRGQEARLRCSPMKGHSHVYWYRQLPEEGLKFMVYLQKENIIDESGMPKERFSAEFPKEGPSILRIQQVVRGDSAAYFCASSPGGANYGYTFGSGTRLTVV.

The rearrangement links TRBV5-1 to TRBJ2-1, with TRBD2 identical over 7 bases. V was pared by 8 bases and J by 3 bases, with 14 bases of the junction left unmatched. The CDR3 has 16 amino acids. Germline V CDR1 and CDR2: SGHRS, YFSETQ. The CDR3 region is CASFPTPGGIYNEQFF. The CDR3 coding sequence is TGCGCCAGTTTCCCGACTCCCGGGGGGATCTACAATGAGCAGTTCTTC.

This chain joins TRBV4-3 and TRBJ1-4; no definite D call. The CDR3 has 15 amino acids. The germline V gene has CDR1 LGHNA and CDR2 YSLEER. Trimming took 2 bases from V and 7 from J, leaving 14 bases between them. CDR3 region: CASSQMTGMGEKLFF. CDR3 nucleotides: TGCGCCAGCAGCCAAATGACGGGAATGGGTGAAAAACTGTTTTTT.

The V and J genes are TRBV28 and TRBJ1-5, with a weak D call TRBD1 (5 bases). Trimming shortened V by 3 bases and J by 4 bases, and 13 bases separated the two germline ends. Germline values: CDR1 MDHEN, CDR2 SYDVKM. The CDR3 runs to 15 residues. The CDR3, as DNA: TGTGCCAGCAGTTTCCCAGGGCCCCAAAATCAGCCCCAGCATTTT. Protein product: CASSFPGPQNQPQHF.

The chain carries TRBV2 and TRBJ1-5; TRBD1 might be the D (5 bases). This CDR3 has 14 residues. Deletions cut 3 bases from V and 4 bases from J, with 10 bases between. CDR1 SNHLY and CDR2 FYNNEI come from the germline V gene. The CDR3 DNA is TGTGCCAGCAGTGACCCAGGGAGGAATCAGCCCCAGCATTTT. This codes for CASSDPGRNQPQHF.

This sequence joins TRBV18 and TRBJ1-4; unclear D gene. The CDR3 totals 13 residues. Germline V gives CDR1 KGHSH, CDR2 LQKENI. V was clipped by 2 bases and J by 8 bases, with 9 bases between them. The DNA for the CDR3 is TGTGCCAGCTCACCAGGAGCCGTGGAAAAACTGTTTTTT. Protein sequence: CASSPGAVEKLFF.

The sample holds a few counts of this clone. The J gene is TRBJ2-1, the V gene TRBV29-1; D is perhaps TRBD2 (6 bases). Per germline, CDR1 SQVTM and CDR2 ANQGSEA. The CDR3 is 15 residues long. Between the trimmed V and J ends, which lost 3 bases and 0 bases, there was a span of 12 bases. CDR3 nucleotides: TGCAGCGTTGATGGGGGAGGCCTCTCCTACAATGAGCAGTTCTTC. This sequence encodes CSVDGGGLSYNEQFF.

This sequence joins TRBV5-1 and TRBJ2-7; 10 bases match TRBD1. There are 17 residues in the CDR3. Germline loops: CDR1 SGHRS, CDR2 YFSETQ. V shed 5 bases, J shed 7 bases, and the junction held 18 bases outside the gene matches. DNA of the CDR3: TGCGCCAGCAGTCGTGCAAATACGGGACAGGGGTCTGGGGAGCAGTACTTC. This encodes CASSRANTGQGSGEQYF.

The V call is TRBV28, the J call TRBJ1-6, with D possibly TRBD1 on 5 matching bases. The CDR3 is made up of 18 amino acids. CDR1 is MDHEN, CDR2 SYDVKM, per germline. V gave up 5 bases and J gave up 6 bases, with 23 bases separating them. The CDR3 is CASSPRGRQGAGNSPLHF. The CDR3 region has the DNA TGTGCCAGCAGTCCCCGGGGGAGGCAAGGGGCAGGTAATTCACCCCTCCACTTT.

This rearrangement joins TRBV5-5 to TRBJ1-1; TRBD1 is a possible D gene (5 bases). Germline V gene lookup returns CDR1 SGHKS and CDR2 YYEKEE (reference sequence). This CDR3 comprises 16 residues. Trimming took off 0 bases at V and 5 bases at J, with 17 bases between the two ends. CDR3 nucleotide sequence: TGTGCCAGCAGCTTGGTCGCCAGCTACCGGGGGACTGAAGCTTTCTTT. This codes for CASSLVASYRGTEAFF.

This clone was counted a single time. The V and J genes are TRBV11-2 and TRBJ2-3; D may be TRBD2 (6 bases). CDR1 SGHAT and CDR2 FQNNGV come from the germline V gene. The CDR3 is 14 residues long. Trimming removed 5 bases at V and 3 bases at J, with 12 bases between. CDR3 protein: CASSEGRLTDTQYF. The DNA for the CDR3 is TGTGCCAGCAGCGAGGGGAGGTTGACAGATACGCAGTATTTT.

The genes are TRBV5-4 and TRBJ2-7; TRBD1 is a possible D gene (7 bases). The V gene lost 5 bases and the J gene lost 1 base, with 13 bases spanning the gap. The CDR3 loop spans 14 amino acids. The germline gives CDR1 SGHNT, CDR2 YYREEE (reference sequence). The CDR3 DNA reads as TGTGCCAGCAGGCGGGACAGTTCATCCTACGAGCAGTACTTC. It yields the protein CASRRDSSSYEQYF.

The chain carries TRBV11-3 and TRBJ2-5; tentatively, D is TRBD2 (5 bases). The V gene's germline CDR1 is SGHNT and CDR2 YENEEA. CDR3 size: 13 residues. V was shortened by 2 bases and J by 5 bases, with 9 bases between the two germline ends. This CDR3 is CASSLRGLETQYF. In DNA form, the CDR3 reads TGTGCCAGCAGCTTACGGGGTCTCGAGACCCAGTACTTC. The full variable domain, its missing parts supplied by reference TRBV11-3 and TRBJ2-5, is EAGVVQSPRYKIIEKKQPVAFWCNPISGHNTLYWYLQNLGQGPELLIRYENEEAVDDSQLPKDRFSAERLKGVDSTLKIQPAELGDSAVYLCASSLRGLETQYFGPGTRLLVL.

The chain is built from TRBV11-2 and TRBJ2-7, with 8 bases fitting TRBD1. V lost 1 base, J lost 6 bases, and 5 bases stayed unmatched. Germline loops: CDR1 SGHAT, CDR2 FQNNGV. The CDR3 is 14 residues long. The CDR3 sequence: CASSLVGGTGEQYF. For the CDR3, the DNA is TGTGCCAGCAGCTTAGTGGGCGGGACAGGCGAGCAGTACTTC.

A few counts support this clone. The chain carries TRBV18 and TRBJ2-1, with D maybe TRBD1 (5 bases). V was shortened by 6 bases and J by 5 bases, with 17 bases between the two germline ends. Per the germline V gene, CDR1 is KGHSH and CDR2 is LQKENI. This CDR3 spans 15 amino acids. CDR3: CASSLSQDTHNEQFF. The CDR3 DNA sequence: TGTGCCAGCTCCCTTAGCCAGGACACCCACAATGAGCAGTTCTTC.

This chain links TRBV6-5 with TRBJ1-2, with D possibly being TRBD1 (6 bases). The CDR3 length is 13 residues. The V gene's germline CDR1 is MNHEY and CDR2 SVGAGI. The ends were cut back, 6 bases at V and 7 bases at J, with 15 bases in the middle. CDR3 DNA sequence: TGTGCCAGCAGCACCTCTACAGGGTTTGGCTACACCTTC. This codes for CASSTSTGFGYTF.

The chain recombines TRBV29-1 with TRBJ2-5, with TRBD2 identical over 10 bases. In germline, CDR1 is SQVTM, CDR2 ANQGSEA. Trimming at V came to 3 bases and at J to 5 bases, leaving 6 bases not matched to a gene. This CDR3 has 14 residues. Here the CDR3 reads CSVESSGSEETQYF. CDR3 nucleotides: TGCAGCGTTGAGTCTAGCGGGAGTGAGGAGACCCAGTACTTC.

The chain is built from TRBV18 and TRBJ1-5, with TRBD1 matching over 7 bases. CDR3 length equals 16 residues. V shed 2 bases, J shed 0 bases, and the junction held 4 bases outside the gene matches. Germline CDR1 is KGHSH and CDR2 is LQKENI. Here the CDR3 DNA reads TGTGCCAGCTCACCAATACAGGGGTATAGCAATCAGCCCCAGCATTTT. Its protein is CASSPIQGYSNQPQHF.

The chain uses TRBV7-3 and TRBJ2-1; D not certain. The CDR3 is 16 amino acids. The V gene's germline CDR1 is SGHTA and CDR2 FQGTGA. V lost 5 bases and J 0 bases, leaving 14 bases between the germline ends. CDR3 DNA: TGTGCCAGCAGCCTATACCACTCTACCTCCTACAATGAGCAGTTCTTC. This gives the protein CASSLYHSTSYNEQFF.

J is TRBJ1-1 and V is TRBV11-3; possible D gene TRBD1, 6 bases. The V end lost 2 bases, the J end lost 4 bases, and 8 bases lay between the germline ends. Germline V lookup: CDR1 SGHNT, CDR2 YENEEA. The CDR3 covers 13 residues. CDR3: CASSLQGTTEAFF. The CDR3 DNA is TGTGCCAGCAGCTTACAGGGGACCACTGAAGCTTTCTTT.

The chain carries TRBV10-3 and TRBJ2-5; 10 positions match TRBD2. Trimming took 0 bases from V and 2 from J; bases not matched to a gene: 12. Germline CDR1 reads ENHRY; CDR2 reads SYGVKD. This CDR3 contains 19 residues. The CDR3 nucleotides read TGTGCCATCAGTGAGTCGAGGATTGGTAGCGGGGGGAAGCAAGAGACCCAGTACTTC. Its protein product is CAISESRIGSGGKQETQYF.

The V gene is TRBV4-2, the J gene TRBJ2-3, with unresolved D. The germline V and J ends were trimmed by 1 base and 7 bases, with 15 bases remaining between them. There are 15 residues in the CDR3. Germline CDR1 reads LGHNA; CDR2 reads YNFKEQ. CDR3 sequence: CASSQAGQTVNTQYF. DNA of the CDR3: TGTGCCAGCAGCCAAGCAGGCCAAACGGTAAATACGCAGTATTTT.

V and J are TRBV5-1 and TRBJ2-5; 13 bases align to TRBD2. J was trimmed by 5 bases and V by 4 bases; bases with no gene match: 11. Germline CDR1 SGHRS, CDR2 YFSETQ. CDR3 length: 17 residues. CDR3 residues: CASSLLAGGPVRETQYF. CDR3 in DNA: TGCGCCAGCAGCCTACTAGCGGGGGGGCCGGTAAGGGAGACCCAGTACTTC.